The 12 T cell receptor beta chains reported below all come from one sample, sequenced in a study of shared clonotypes between healthy human individuals. Sequencing was performed with immunoSEQ multiplex PCR; in TCRdb, only in-frame clones are kept and a portion is missing. The table shows about a million clones, with approximately 77% occurring only once. The specimen sequenced was memory CD4+ T cells from PBMCs. The sample's subset: CD45RA-negative fraction. The receptors shown here come from a man younger than 30 in good health. Some clones in this sample may be carry-over from other donors' samples.

The chain couples TRBV4-2 to TRBJ1-5; 10 nucleotides line up with TRBD1. V gave up 2 bases and J gave up 9 bases; unmatched junction bases: 4. The germline V gene has CDR1 LGHNA and CDR2 YNFKEQ. This CDR3 contains 14 residues. The CDR3 here is CASSQRGQGSPQHF. Here the CDR3 DNA reads TGTGCCAGCAGCCAACGGGGACAGGGGTCGCCCCAGCATTTT.

This rearrangement joins TRBV7-8 to TRBJ2-7, with D maybe TRBD1 (7 bases). V lost 2 bases, J lost 6 bases, and 17 bases lay in between. The V gene's germline CDR1 is SGHVS and CDR2 FQNEAQ. CDR3 size: 15 residues. Here the CDR3 DNA reads TGTGCCAGCAGCTTACTAGGAGGGGGCCTCCCCGAGCAGTACTTC. It specifies CASSLLGGGLPEQYF.

The rearrangement joins TRBV6-1 to TRBJ1-1, with D unclear. Trimming removed 4 bases at V and 4 bases at J, with 13 bases between. The germline CDR1 and CDR2 sequences are MNHNS and SASEGT. This CDR3 region has 14 residues. DNA of the CDR3: TGTGCCAGCAGTGCCCTGACCCGGGCCACTGAAGCTTTCTTT. Its translation: CASSALTRATEAFF.

V and J are TRBV10-1 and TRBJ2-3, with 8 bases lining up with TRBD2. Germline V gene lookup returns CDR1 WNHNN and CDR2 SYGVQD (reference sequence). With V trimmed by 5 bases and J by 0 bases, 1 base remained unmatched. The CDR3 has 14 residues. CDR3 sequence: CASSSGSSTDTQYF. The CDR3 region has the DNA TGCGCCAGCAGTAGCGGGAGTAGCACAGATACGCAGTATTTT.

V gene TRBV18 combines with J gene TRBJ2-3; TRBD1 aligns across 7 bases. Unmatched junction bases numbered 3, after V lost 3 bases and J lost 6 bases. CDR1 KGHSH and CDR2 LQKENI come from the germline V gene. The CDR3 is 13 amino acids. The CDR3 DNA sequence: TGTGCCAGCTCACCCAGGGGGTACGATACGCAGTATTTT. Protein sequence: CASSPRGYDTQYF.

J is TRBJ2-5 and V is TRBV30; perhaps TRBD1 as D (6 bases). Trimming removed 0 bases at V and 7 bases at J, with 18 bases between. Germline values: CDR1 GTSNPN, CDR2 SVGIG (reference sequence). The CDR3 is 15 residues long. The CDR3 protein is CAWSVPGGGPGTQYF. The CDR3 coding sequence is TGTGCCTGGAGTGTACCTGGGGGCGGGCCGGGGACCCAGTACTTC.

CDR3 amino acids: CASTPSRSAQYF. CDR3 nucleotide sequence: TGTGCCAGCACCCCCAGCCGGTCGGCGCAGTATTTT. J is TRBJ2-3 and V is TRBV28; D unresolved. The V end lost 7 bases, the J end lost 10 bases, and 15 bases lay between the germline ends. The germline V gene has CDR1 MDHEN and CDR2 SYDVKM. CDR3 size: 12 residues.

This clone was picked up one time. This CDR3 is missing its conserved last phenylalanine or tryptophan, likely due to a read error. This chain joins TRBV14 and TRBJ2-7; D gene uncertain. The CDR3 contains 17 residues. CDR1 and CDR2 from the germline V gene are SGHDN and FVKESK. V lost 0 bases and J 4 bases, leaving 19 bases between the germline ends. Here the CDR3 DNA reads TGTGCCAGCAGCCAAGATCTTGGGCCCTACCTTCCGTACGAGCAGTACTTA. As protein: CASSQDLGPYLPYEQYL.

The CDR3 region is CASSLIARLQETQYF. As DNA, the CDR3 is TGCGCCAGCAGCTTGATAGCGAGACTTCAAGAGACCCAGTACTTC. V and J are TRBV5-1 and TRBJ2-5, with D perhaps matching TRBD2 (5 bases). This CDR3 has 15 residues. The V gene's germline CDR1 is SGHRS and CDR2 YFSETQ. Trimming removed 1 base at V and 2 bases at J, with 12 bases between.

This clone appeared a few times. The chain is built from TRBV27 and TRBJ2-7, with D possibly matching TRBD1 (5 bases). The germline gives CDR1 MNHEY, CDR2 SMNVEV (reference sequence). The CDR3 contains 15 residues. V lost 2 bases and J lost 3, with 14 bases in between. CDR3 DNA: TGTGCCAGCAGTTTAATCCTGGGGCAGGGCTACGAGCAGTACTTC. Translated: CASSLILGQGYEQYF.

This sequence joins TRBV28 and TRBJ1-4; 9 bases line up with TRBD1. The CDR3 runs to 16 residues. Trimming removed 2 bases from V and 3 bases from J; junction bases left unmatched: 4. Germline V gene lookup returns CDR1 MDHEN and CDR2 SYDVKM. This CDR3 reads CASSLTGGTSNEKLFF. DNA for the CDR3: TGTGCCAGCAGTTTAACAGGGGGCACGTCTAATGAAAAACTGTTTTTT. The full variable domain, rest sourced from reference TRBV28 and TRBJ1-4, is DVKVTQSSRYLVKRTGEKVFLECVQDMDHENMFWYRQDPGLGLRLIYFSYDVKMKEKGDIPEGYSVSREKKERFSLILESASTNQTSMYLCASSLTGGTSNEKLFFGSGTQLSVL.

The chain is built from TRBV2 and TRBJ1-2, with TRBD1 matching 7 bases. The V gene's germline CDR1 is SNHLY and CDR2 FYNNEI. CDR3 length: 13 amino acids. The V and J ends lost 6 bases and 6 bases, in that order; junction bases with no gene match: 7. The CDR3 loop reads CASRRQGDDGYTF. CDR3 in DNA: TGTGCCAGCAGGCGACAGGGCGATGATGGCTACACCTTC.